Presented here are 29 T cell receptor beta chains from one specimen sequenced in a study of T cells in Graves' hyperthyroidism and ophthalmopathy. Using RNA transcripts as the source, TCR beta CDR3 regions were amplified. HTBI primers were used for first-round RT-PCR of the TCR CDR3. TCRdb re-analysed the multiplex PCR reads in MiXCR, keeping a single row per CDR3 protein. The table lists hundreds of thousands of distinct CDR3 sequences, more than 20% of them singletons. Specimen: blood. These receptors all come from a man aged 30-40 years with Graves' ophthalmopathy.

The rearrangement joins TRBV27 to TRBJ2-7; TRBD2 aligns across 7 bases. J gave up 0 bases and V 5 bases, and 19 bases lay outside the gene matches. Germline CDR1 is MNHEY and CDR2 is SMNVEV (reference sequence). This CDR3 comprises 19 residues. The CDR3 here is CASSPFSLPGTTNSYEQYF. For the CDR3, the DNA is TGTGCCAGCAGTCCATTCAGCCTTCCCGGGACTACCAACTCCTACGAGCAGTACTTC.

This clonotype was recorded at least ten times. The chain uses TRBV7-8 and TRBJ2-3; 8 bases are a match to TRBD2. Germline V lookup: CDR1 SGHVS, CDR2 FQNEAQ. The CDR3 loop spans 17 amino acids. V was clipped by 0 bases and J by 3 bases; unmatched bases: 8. The CDR3 coding sequence is TGTGCCAGCAGCTTAGCGCCGAGCGGGAGTGTAACAGATACGCAGTATTTT. Translated, it gives CASSLAPSGSVTDTQYF.

This clonotype was detected ten times or more. In DNA form, the CDR3 reads TGTGCCAGCAGCATCGGGACTAGCGGGTCCCACAATGAGCAGTTCTTC. Its protein is CASSIGTSGSHNEQFF. The chain links TRBV7-2 to TRBJ2-1; TRBD2 aligns across 12 bases. The CDR3 is 16 amino acids. After removal of 5 bases from V and 5 bases from J, the junction contained 7 bases not matched to a gene. Germline lookup yields CDR1 SGHTA and CDR2 FQGNSA. Drawing the rest from reference TRBV7-2 and TRBJ2-1, the complete variable domain is GAGVSQSPSNKVTEKGKDVELRCDPISGHTALYWYRQSLGQGLEFLIYFQGNSAPDKSGLPSDRFSAERTGGSVSTLTIQRTQQEDSAVYLCASSIGTSGSHNEQFFGPGTRLTVL.

The chain couples TRBV6-1 to TRBJ1-5; weak D call: TRBD1 (5 bases). Trimming removed 7 bases from V and 2 bases from J, with 12 bases in between. The CDR3 is 14 residues long. Germline V CDR1 and CDR2: MNHNS, SASEGT. CDR3 nucleotide sequence: TGTGCCAGCACCTCGGACAACGGCAATCAGCCCCAGCATTTT. It codes for CASTSDNGNQPQHF.

The chain couples TRBV6-5 to TRBJ1-6; D unresolved. Germline V gene sequence: CDR1 MNHEY, CDR2 SVGAGI. This CDR3 spans 14 amino acids. The V end lost 2 bases, the J end lost 7 bases, and 9 bases lay between the germline ends. CDR3: CASSYRELNSPLHF. The DNA for the CDR3 is TGTGCCAGCAGTTACAGGGAGTTGAATTCACCCCTCCACTTT.

This clonotype has a count of ten or more. This rearrangement joins TRBV10-3 to TRBJ2-1; no clear D. V dropped 5 bases and J dropped 6 bases, with 14 bases sitting between them. Germline CDR1 ENHRY, CDR2 SYGVKD. This CDR3 has 14 residues. CDR3 in DNA: TGTGCCATCAGTCTTACCCAGCCAAGCAATGAGCAGTTCTTC. It translates to CAISLTQPSNEQFF.

The CDR3 DNA follows: TGTGCCACGACAGGGGCCGGGGATATAGATACGCAGTATTTT. It yields the protein CATTGAGDIDTQYF. The chain joins TRBV24-1 to TRBJ2-3; TRBD1 agrees at 8 bases. Germline values: CDR1 KGHDR, CDR2 SFDVKD. The CDR3 covers 14 residues. J was trimmed by 5 bases and V by 10 bases; bases with no gene match: 10.

This clonotype was counted between two and nine times. The V call is TRBV7-8, the J call TRBJ1-1; D not certain. There are 17 residues in the CDR3. Germline V CDR1 and CDR2: SGHVS, FQNEAQ. V shed 0 bases and J shed 1 base, with 15 bases lying between them. CDR3 region: CASSLAQTVWANTEAFF. CDR3 coding DNA: TGTGCCAGCAGCTTAGCGCAAACAGTCTGGGCGAACACTGAAGCTTTCTTT.

In the case of this clonotype: Germline is not matched at one junction end, which may reflect a read error. V usage is TRBV6-4 and J usage is TRBJ2-5, with a weak D call TRBD2 (5 bases). The germline V gene encodes CDR1 MRHNA and CDR2 SNTAGT. The CDR3 covers 15 residues. In DNA, the CDR3 is TGTGCCAGCAGTTACTCCCCCGCGGGCCGAGAGACCCAGTACTTC. The encoded protein is CASSYSPAGRETQYF.

This chain joins TRBV12-3 or TRBV12-4 and TRBJ2-4; TRBD1 aligns across 8 bases. This CDR3 is built from 13 residues. After removal of 5 bases from V and 11 bases from J, the junction contained 8 bases not matched to a gene. CDR3 nucleotide sequence: TGTGCCAGCAGTCCCGGACAGGGTGGGGTTCAGTACTTC. Its protein product is CASSPGQGGVQYF.

This chain uses TRBV20-1 with TRBJ1-5; D remains ambiguous. V was trimmed by 5 bases and J by 0 bases, leaving 5 bases between them. CDR3 length: 12 amino acids. In germline, CDR1 is DFQATT, CDR2 SNEGSKA (reference sequence). The CDR3 DNA is TGCAGTGCTCAATATAGCAATCAGCCCCAGCATTTT. Residues: CSAQYSNQPQHF.

The chain recombines TRBV5-1 with TRBJ2-1, with 7 bases matching TRBD2. Germline V gene data show CDR1 as SGHRS and CDR2 as YFSETQ. The V and J ends lost 4 bases and 3 bases, in that order; junction bases with no gene match: 4. The CDR3 runs 14 residues. The CDR3 protein is CASSHAGVYNEQFF. The CDR3 nucleotides read TGCGCCAGCAGCCATGCGGGGGTCTACAATGAGCAGTTCTTC.

This clonotype was detected only a few times. The chain employs TRBV5-1 and TRBJ2-7, with 10 bases matching TRBD1. There are 16 residues in the CDR3. CDR1 and CDR2 from the germline V gene are SGHRS and YFSETQ. J gave up 3 bases and V 2 bases, and 8 bases lay outside the gene matches. The CDR3 protein is CASSLDPGQGNYEQYF. The CDR3 coding sequence is TGCGCCAGCAGCTTAGACCCGGGACAGGGGAACTACGAGCAGTACTTC. The whole variable domain, remainder taken from reference TRBV5-1 and TRBJ2-7, is KAGVTQTPRYLIKTRGQQVTLSCSPISGHRSVSWYQQTPGQGLQFLFEYFSETQRNKGNFPGRFSGRQFSNSRSEMNVSTLELGDSALYLCASSLDPGQGNYEQYFGPGTRLTVT.

This clonotype was observed a handful of times. CDR3 sequence (DNA): TGTGCCAGCAGCTTCCCTAGCGGGAAGCAGGAGACCCAGTACTTC. Translating it yields CASSFPSGKQETQYF. The V call is TRBV11-2, the J call TRBJ2-5; 9 nucleotides match TRBD2. CDR3 length: 15 amino acids. V was pared by 3 bases and J by 5 bases, with 7 bases of the junction left unmatched. Germline V CDR1 and CDR2: SGHAT, FQNNGV.

This clonotype has a handful of counts. This sequence joins TRBV7-2 and TRBJ2-7; 7 bases are shared with TRBD1. V shed 5 bases, J shed 0 bases, and the junction held 7 bases outside the gene matches. CDR1 and CDR2 from the germline V gene are SGHTA and FQGNSA. The CDR3 runs to 15 residues. Here the CDR3 reads CASSEDRLSSYEQYF. Here the CDR3 DNA reads TGTGCCAGCAGCGAGGACAGGCTAAGCTCCTACGAGCAGTACTTC.

This clonotype was seen repeatedly, ten times or more. One end of the junction varies from germline; a read error may be responsible. J is TRBJ1-5 and V is TRBV2; 8 nucleotides line up with TRBD1. This CDR3 spans 12 amino acids. In germline, CDR1 is SNHLY, CDR2 FYNNEI. The CDR3 DNA reads TGTGCCAGCAGAGAAGACAGGGGGCCCCAGCATTTT. This sequence encodes CASREDRGPQHF.

This clonotype was detected many times. The V call is TRBV7-2, the J call TRBJ2-7; the match to TRBD2 covers 11 bases. The trim removed 4 bases at V and 5 bases at J, leaving 4 bases unmatched. CDR3 length: 14 amino acids. In germline, CDR1 is SGHTA, CDR2 FQGNSA. CDR3 nucleotides: TGTGCCAGCAGCTGGATAGCGGGAGGGAACGAGCAGTACTTC. Translation: CASSWIAGGNEQYF.

The V gene is TRBV27, the J gene TRBJ2-2; no clear D. This CDR3 has 18 residues. CDR1 and CDR2 (germline): MNHEY, SMNVEV (reference sequence). Trimming shortened V by 6 bases and J by 3 bases, and 23 bases separated the two germline ends. DNA of the CDR3: TGTGCCAGCAGCCGACGGAGCGAGCGACTCATCGACACCGGGGAGCTGTTTTTT. It codes for CASSRRSERLIDTGELFF.

The rearrangement joins TRBV6-6 to TRBJ1-1; 8 nucleotides agree with TRBD1. The V gene end was trimmed by 0 bases and the J gene end by 2 bases; junction bases not matched to a gene: 17. CDR3 length equals 20 residues. Germline CDR1 and CDR2: MNHNY and SVGAGI (reference sequence). The CDR3 here is CASSYSPGTGINNINTEAFF. Here the CDR3 DNA reads TGTGCCAGCAGTTACTCTCCCGGGACAGGAATTAACAACATCAACACTGAAGCTTTCTTT.

This clonotype showed up just a few times. The CDR3 spells CASSLTESSPLHF. As DNA, the CDR3 is TGCGCCAGCAGCTTGACAGAGAGCTCACCCCTCCACTTT. J is TRBJ1-6 and V is TRBV5-1; no clear D gene. CDR3 length: 13 amino acids. CDR1 SGHRS and CDR2 YFSETQ come from the germline V gene. V lost 1 base and J lost 10, with 9 bases in between.

This clonotype was found a few times. This chain connects TRBV9 to TRBJ2-3, with a possible D match to TRBD2 (5 bases). Trimming shortened V by 6 bases and J by 5 bases, and 19 bases separated the two germline ends. CDR3 length: 15 amino acids. Germline lookup yields CDR1 SGDLS and CDR2 YYNGEE. In nucleotides, the CDR3 is TGTGCCAGCACCTCTGAGGGTAGGCCAAAAGATACGCAGTATTTT. Its protein product is CASTSEGRPKDTQYF.

This clonotype was observed at least ten times. The V gene is TRBV5-6, the J gene TRBJ1-1, with unresolved D. CDR1 SGHDT and CDR2 YYEEEE come from the germline V gene. The ends were cut back, 3 bases at V and 4 bases at J, with 16 bases in the middle. This CDR3 spans 15 amino acids. The CDR3 DNA sequence: TGTGCCAGCAGCTCGTGGACGGCTTTGGGCACTGAAGCTTTCTTT. Its protein is CASSSWTALGTEAFF.

The rearrangement joins TRBV7-2 to TRBJ2-5; 11 bases map to TRBD2. The CDR3 extends over 17 amino acids. V lost 5 bases, J lost 3 bases, and 11 bases stayed unmatched. CDR1 and CDR2 (germline): SGHTA, FQGNSA. CDR3 sequence (DNA): TGTGCCAGCAGCCAGGGGGGAATAGCGGGAGGGAAAGAGACCCAGTACTTC. Translation gives CASSQGGIAGGKETQYF.

V and J are TRBV7-8 and TRBJ2-5; 8 bases map to TRBD2. The CDR3 has 16 residues. The V and J ends lost 5 bases and 5 bases, in that order; junction bases with no gene match: 13. CDR1 and CDR2 from the germline V gene are SGHVS and FQNEAQ. CDR3: CASSPLSGAGAETQYF. In nucleotides, the CDR3 is TGTGCCAGCAGCCCCTTGAGCGGAGCGGGAGCGGAGACCCAGTACTTC.

Remarks on this clonotype: Its ends do not fully match the called genes, so a read error is possible. The rearrangement uses TRBV4-3 and TRBJ2-3; D unclear. Germline V gene data show CDR1 as LGHNA and CDR2 as YSLEER. This CDR3 comprises 15 residues. CDR3 sequence: CASTQVQLKTDTQYF. CDR3 in DNA: TGCGCCAGCACCCAAGTCCAGCTGAAGACAGATACGCAGTATTTT.

This clonotype showed up just a few times. V and J are TRBV3-1 and TRBJ2-1; weak D call: TRBD2 (5 bases). Germline V gene lookup returns CDR1 LGHDT and CDR2 YNNKEL (reference sequence). This CDR3 is 12 amino acids long. With 8 bases removed from V and 8 bases from J, the gap between germline ends came to 13 bases. The CDR3 is CASGWELDEQFF. In DNA form, the CDR3 reads TGTGCCAGCGGATGGGAGTTGGATGAGCAGTTCTTC.

The chain carries TRBV19 and TRBJ2-3, with D uncertain. CDR1 and CDR2 from the germline V gene are LNHDA and SQIVND (reference sequence). Deletions cut 6 bases from V and 2 bases from J, with 12 bases between. The CDR3 is made up of 14 amino acids. The chain's CDR3 is CASRDTDFTDTQYF. The CDR3, as DNA: TGTGCCAGTAGAGACACCGACTTCACAGATACGCAGTATTTT.

This clonotype occurred a few times. The V call is TRBV5-5, the J call TRBJ1-1; tentative D call: TRBD1 (6 bases). Germline V CDR1 and CDR2: SGHKS, YYEKEE (reference sequence). Trimming cost V 5 bases and J 4 bases, with 18 bases left between them. The CDR3 is 15 amino acids. The CDR3, as DNA: TGTGCCAGCAGTTATTCTCAGGGGACGGGCACTGAAGCTTTCTTT. Encoded protein: CASSYSQGTGTEAFF.

The V and J genes are TRBV19 and TRBJ1-5; tentatively, D is TRBD1 (5 bases). CDR3 size: 14 residues. V gave up 7 bases and J gave up 0 bases, with 10 bases separating them. Germline CDR1 is LNHDA and CDR2 is SQIVND (reference sequence). CDR3 loop: CASTGTTSNQPQHF. In DNA, the CDR3 is TGTGCCAGTACAGGGACGACTAGCAATCAGCCCCAGCATTTT.